The source of this T cell receptor beta chain is a study of vaccination and CD4 T cells after COVID-19. Across the study: The control cultures got either a CEFX pool, an HIV-1 Nef pool, or no peptide at all. General observations from the study: The median count of SARS-CoV-2-reactive clonotypes rose from 21 to 38, not significantly.

Germline CDR1 is MNHNS and CDR2 is SASEGT. The CDR3 has 15 amino acids. Trimming took 6 bases from V and 5 from J; bases not matched to a gene: 10. Cultured CD4+ T-cell DNA underwent Oncomine TCR Beta short-read sequencing. TCRdb used MiXCR to reprocess the PCR reads, holding one entry per CDR3 protein. The sample consists of 13,000 or so distinct CDR3 sequences, 25% to 30% of them appearing once. On this clonotype itself: Its antigen is unidentified.

Treatment reported: approximately 11-day PBMC culture with coronavirus spike peptide pools or control peptides (ViraFEST assay). With peptide pools, ViraFEST first expanded antigen-specific T cells and afterwards sequenced their TCRs. Cultures got half-medium changes with IL-2 on days 3 and 7. The genes are TRBV6-1 and TRBJ1-2; 9 nucleotides line up with TRBD1. Sequencing used CD4+ T cells from blood, cultured in vitro, obtained before SARS-CoV-2 vaccination. The TCR originated in a human donor who received a COVID-19 vaccine. The CDR3 DNA sequence: TGTGCCAGCAGAAAGCCGGGACAGGGCTGGTATGGCTACACCTTC. This gives the protein CASRKPGQGWYGYTF.